This TCR beta chain was documented in a study of T cell repertoires in cytomegalovirus infection. Study in general: Selection of CMV epitopes for the study included recently identified HLA-C-restricted and well-studied HLA-B-restricted ones. Public TCR beta signatures indicated both CMV infection and matching HLA type.

The study's findings and limits: People with CMV and the relevant HLA were identified by cumulative public TCR beta family frequency. Clonotypes of TCR beta that were HLA-C-restricted and CMV-specific dominated the ex vivo response.

TCRdb re-derived calls from the reads in MiXCR, one entry per CDR3 protein. The table shows approximately 770,000 distinct CDR3 sequences, with about 27% occurring only once. J was trimmed by 7 bases and V by 5 bases; bases with no gene match: 8. Germline CDR1 SEHNR, CDR2 FQNEAQ (reference sequence). This CDR3 is 15 amino acids long. This clonotype was counted ten times or more. Its specificity is not known. The rearrangement uses TRBV7-9 and TRBJ1-6, with TRBD1 matching over 7 bases. This clonotype was sampled from a human donor in good health (CMV status not recorded). Some clones in this sample may be carry-over from other donors' samples. The material was cultured CD8+ T cells from PBMCs, obtained from culture after CMV antigen stimulation. The CDR3 here is CASSPQGTDNSPLHF. The CDR3 DNA is TGTGCCAGCAGCCCTCAGGGGACAGACAATTCACCCCTCCACTTT.